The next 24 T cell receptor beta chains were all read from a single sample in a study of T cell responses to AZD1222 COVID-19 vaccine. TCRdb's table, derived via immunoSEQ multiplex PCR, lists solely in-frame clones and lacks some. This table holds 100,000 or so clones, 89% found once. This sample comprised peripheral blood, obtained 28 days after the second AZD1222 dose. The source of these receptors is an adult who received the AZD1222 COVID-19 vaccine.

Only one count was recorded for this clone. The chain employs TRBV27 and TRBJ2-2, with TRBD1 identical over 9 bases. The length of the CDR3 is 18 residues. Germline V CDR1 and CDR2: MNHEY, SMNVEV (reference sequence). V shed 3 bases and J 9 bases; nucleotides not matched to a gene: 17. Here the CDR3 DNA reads TGTGCCAGCAGTTTTAGTAAGATCCGGACAGGGGACCACCGGGAGCTGTTTTTT. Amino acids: CASSFSKIRTGDHRELFF.

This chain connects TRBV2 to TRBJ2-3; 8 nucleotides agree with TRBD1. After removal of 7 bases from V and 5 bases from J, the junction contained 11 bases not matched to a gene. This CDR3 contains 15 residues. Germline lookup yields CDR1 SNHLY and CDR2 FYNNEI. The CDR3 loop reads CASTLGQGAKDTQYF. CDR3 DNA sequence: TGTGCCAGCACCCTCGGGCAGGGGGCAAAAGATACGCAGTATTTT. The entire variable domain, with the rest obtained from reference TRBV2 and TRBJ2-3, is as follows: EPEVTQTPSHQVTQMGQEVILRCVPISNHLYFYWYRQILGQKVEFLVSFYNNEISEKSEIFDDQFSVERPDGSNFTLKIRSTKLEDSAMYFCASTLGQGAKDTQYFGPGTRLTVL.

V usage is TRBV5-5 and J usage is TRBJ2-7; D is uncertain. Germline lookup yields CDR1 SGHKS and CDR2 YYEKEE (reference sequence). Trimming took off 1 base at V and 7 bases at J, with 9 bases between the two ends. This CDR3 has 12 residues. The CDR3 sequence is CASSLLLGEQYF. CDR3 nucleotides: TGTGCCAGCAGCTTGTTGTTGGGGGAGCAGTACTTC. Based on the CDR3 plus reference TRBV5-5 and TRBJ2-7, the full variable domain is DAGVTQSPTHLIKTRGQQVTLRCSPISGHKSVSWYQQVLGQGPQFIFQYYEKEERGRGNFPDRFSARQFPNYSSELNVNALLLGDSALYLCASSLLLGEQYFGPGTRLTVT.

The CDR3 loop reads CASRVNWDYGYTF. As DNA, the CDR3 is TGTGCCAGCAGAGTTAACTGGGACTATGGCTACACCTTC. The chain links TRBV28 to TRBJ1-2, with unresolved D. Deletions cut 6 bases from V and 3 bases from J, with 11 bases between. The CDR3 is 13 residues long. Germline-derived CDR1 and CDR2 are MDHEN and SYDVKM.

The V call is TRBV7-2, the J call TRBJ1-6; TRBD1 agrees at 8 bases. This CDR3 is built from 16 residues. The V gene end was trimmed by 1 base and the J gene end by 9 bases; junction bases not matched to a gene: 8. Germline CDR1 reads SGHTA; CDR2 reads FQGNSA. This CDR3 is CASSLVYRRGPSPLHF. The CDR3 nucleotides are TGTGCCAGCAGCTTAGTTTATCGCAGGGGGCCTTCACCCCTCCACTTT. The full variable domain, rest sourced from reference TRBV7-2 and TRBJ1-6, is GAGVSQSPSNKVTEKGKDVELRCDPISGHTALYWYRQSLGQGLEFLIYFQGNSAPDKSGLPSDRFSAERTGGSVSTLTIQRTQQEDSAVYLCASSLVYRRGPSPLHFGNGTRLTVT.

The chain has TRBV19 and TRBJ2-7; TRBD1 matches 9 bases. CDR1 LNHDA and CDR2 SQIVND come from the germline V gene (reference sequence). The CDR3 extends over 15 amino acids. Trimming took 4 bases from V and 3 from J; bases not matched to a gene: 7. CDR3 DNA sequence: TGTGCCAGTAGTACCGACAGGGGGAGACTCTACGAGCAGTACTTC. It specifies CASSTDRGRLYEQYF.

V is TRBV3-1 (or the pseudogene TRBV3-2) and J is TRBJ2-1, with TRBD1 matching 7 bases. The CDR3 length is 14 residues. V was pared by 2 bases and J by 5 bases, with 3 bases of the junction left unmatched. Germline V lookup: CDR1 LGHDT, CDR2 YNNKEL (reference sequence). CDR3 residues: CASSQKGANNEQFF. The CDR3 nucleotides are TGTGCCAGCAGCCAAAAGGGGGCCAACAATGAGCAGTTCTTC.

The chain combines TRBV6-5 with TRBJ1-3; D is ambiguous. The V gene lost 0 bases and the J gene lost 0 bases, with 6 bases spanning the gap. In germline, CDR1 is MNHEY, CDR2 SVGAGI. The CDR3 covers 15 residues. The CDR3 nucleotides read TGTGCCAGCAGTTACTCGAAGGTCTCTGGAAACACCATATATTTT. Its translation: CASSYSKVSGNTIYF.

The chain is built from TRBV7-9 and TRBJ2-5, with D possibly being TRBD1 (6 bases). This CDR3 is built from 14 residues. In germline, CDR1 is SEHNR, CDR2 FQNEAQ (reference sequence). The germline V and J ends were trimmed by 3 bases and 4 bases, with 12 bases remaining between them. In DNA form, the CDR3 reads TGTGCCAGCAGCTTCCCGACAGGCCCAGAGACCCAGTACTTC. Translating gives CASSFPTGPETQYF.

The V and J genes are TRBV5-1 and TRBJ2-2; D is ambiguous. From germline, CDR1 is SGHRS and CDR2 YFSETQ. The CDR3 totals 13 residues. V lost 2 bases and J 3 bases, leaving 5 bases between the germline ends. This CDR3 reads CASSFRYTGELFF. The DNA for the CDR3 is TGCGCCAGCAGCTTTCGATACACCGGGGAGCTGTTTTTT.

The CDR3 region is CAPLPTYEQYF. As DNA, the CDR3 is TGTGCCCCCCTGCCTACCTACGAGCAGTACTTC. The genes are TRBV10-3 and TRBJ2-7, with D unresolved. V was shortened by 11 bases and J by 2 bases, with 10 bases between the two germline ends. The CDR3 extends over 11 amino acids. Germline V gene data show CDR1 as ENHRY and CDR2 as SYGVKD.

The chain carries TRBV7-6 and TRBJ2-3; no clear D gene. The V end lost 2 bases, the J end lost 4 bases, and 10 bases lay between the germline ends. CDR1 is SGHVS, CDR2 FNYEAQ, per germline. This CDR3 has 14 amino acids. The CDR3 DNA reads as TGTGCCAGCAGCTTAAAGTCCCCACCAGATACGCAGTATTTT. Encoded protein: CASSLKSPPDTQYF.

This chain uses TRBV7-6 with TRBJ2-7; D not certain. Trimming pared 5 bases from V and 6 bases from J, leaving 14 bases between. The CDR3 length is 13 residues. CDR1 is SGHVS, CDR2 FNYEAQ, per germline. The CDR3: CASSRGPQSEQYF. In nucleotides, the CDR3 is TGTGCCAGCAGCCGCGGACCCCAGAGCGAGCAGTACTTC.

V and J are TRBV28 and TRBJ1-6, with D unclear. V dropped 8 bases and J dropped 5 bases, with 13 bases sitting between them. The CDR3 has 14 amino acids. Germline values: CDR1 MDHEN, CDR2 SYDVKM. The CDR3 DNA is TGTGCCAGCTTCACATGGGCCAATAATTCACCCCTCCACTTT. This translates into CASFTWANNSPLHF.

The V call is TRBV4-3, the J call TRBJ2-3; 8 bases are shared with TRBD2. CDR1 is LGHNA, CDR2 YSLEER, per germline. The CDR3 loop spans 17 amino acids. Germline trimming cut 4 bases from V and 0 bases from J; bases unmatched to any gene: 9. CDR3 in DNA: TGCGCCAGCAGCCGTGTTATATCTAGCGGGAGCACAGATACGCAGTATTTT. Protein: CASSRVISSGSTDTQYF.

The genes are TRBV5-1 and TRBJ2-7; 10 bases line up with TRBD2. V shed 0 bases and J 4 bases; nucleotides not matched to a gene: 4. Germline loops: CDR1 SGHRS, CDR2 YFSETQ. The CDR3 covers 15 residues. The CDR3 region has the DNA TGCGCCAGCAGCTTGGGAGCGGGAGGGCGGTACGAGCAGTACTTC. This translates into CASSLGAGGRYEQYF.

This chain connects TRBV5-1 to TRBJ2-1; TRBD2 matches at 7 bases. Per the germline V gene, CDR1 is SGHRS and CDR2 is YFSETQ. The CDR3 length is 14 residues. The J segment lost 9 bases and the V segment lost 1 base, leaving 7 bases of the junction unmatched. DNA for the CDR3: TGCGCCAGCAGCTTGACTCCTAGCGGAATTGAGCAGTTCTTC. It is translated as CASSLTPSGIEQFF.

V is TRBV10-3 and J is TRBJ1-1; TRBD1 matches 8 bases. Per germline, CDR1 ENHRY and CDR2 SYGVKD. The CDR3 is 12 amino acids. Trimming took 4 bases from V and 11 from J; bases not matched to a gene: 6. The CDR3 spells CAISGAGGWAFF. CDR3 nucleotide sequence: TGTGCCATCAGTGGGGCAGGGGGCTGGGCTTTCTTT.

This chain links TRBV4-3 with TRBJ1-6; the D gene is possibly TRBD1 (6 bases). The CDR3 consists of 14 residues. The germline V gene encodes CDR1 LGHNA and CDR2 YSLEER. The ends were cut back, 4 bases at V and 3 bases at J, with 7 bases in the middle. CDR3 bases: TGCGCCAGCAGCCGGGACATCTATAATTCACCCCTCCACTTT. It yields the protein CASSRDIYNSPLHF.

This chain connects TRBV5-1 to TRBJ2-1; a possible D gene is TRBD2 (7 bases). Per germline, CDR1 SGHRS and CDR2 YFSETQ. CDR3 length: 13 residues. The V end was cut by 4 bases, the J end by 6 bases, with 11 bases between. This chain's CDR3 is CASSPGGFNEQFF. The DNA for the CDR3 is TGCGCCAGCAGCCCGGGGGGCTTCAATGAGCAGTTCTTC.

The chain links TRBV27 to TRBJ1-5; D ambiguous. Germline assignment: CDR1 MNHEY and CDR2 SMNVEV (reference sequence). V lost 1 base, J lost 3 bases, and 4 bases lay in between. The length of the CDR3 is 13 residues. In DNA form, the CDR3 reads TGTGCCAGCAGTTTATTTTCCAATCAGCCCCAGCATTTT. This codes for CASSLFSNQPQHF.

The CDR3 sequence is CASSAIREAGGNTIYF. The CDR3 DNA follows: TGTGCCAGTAGTGCAATCCGGGAGGCAGGAGGAAACACCATATATTTT. The chain combines TRBV19 with TRBJ1-3; no definite D call. The CDR3 has 16 residues. The V end lost 5 bases, the J end lost 4 bases, and 18 bases lay between the germline ends. Germline lookup yields CDR1 LNHDA and CDR2 SQIVND (reference sequence).

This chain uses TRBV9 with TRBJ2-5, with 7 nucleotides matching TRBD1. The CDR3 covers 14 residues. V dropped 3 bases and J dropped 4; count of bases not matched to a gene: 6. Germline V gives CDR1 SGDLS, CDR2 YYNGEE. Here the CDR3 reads CASSGFGQVETQYF. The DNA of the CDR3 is TGTGCCAGCAGCGGCTTCGGACAGGTAGAGACCCAGTACTTC.

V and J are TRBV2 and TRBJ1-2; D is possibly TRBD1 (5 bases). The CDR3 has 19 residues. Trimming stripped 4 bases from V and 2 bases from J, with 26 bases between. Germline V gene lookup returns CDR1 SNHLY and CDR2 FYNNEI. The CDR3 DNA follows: TGTGCCAGCAGTGGTAGGCAGGGAGCACCGTCTCGTCTCAACTATGGCTACACCTTC. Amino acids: CASSGRQGAPSRLNYGYTF.